This entry lists 8 T cell receptor beta chains sequenced from one sample in a study of graft-versus-host responses after intestinal transplantation. Using immunoSEQ multiplex PCR, the repertoire was profiled, and TCRdb retains in-frame clones only, with some absent. The sample lists about 45,000 clones; more than 85% were seen once. This material consisted of PBMCs, taken 524 days after transplant. Receptors originate from a human patient who received an intestinal transplant, so some T cells may come from the graft donor.

This chain joins TRBV4-3 and TRBJ1-5; D unresolved. CDR1 is LGHNA, CDR2 YSLEER, per germline. Trimming removed 3 bases from V and 0 bases from J, with 9 bases in between. This CDR3 region has 15 residues. The CDR3 DNA follows: TGCGCCAGCAGCCAGTCGACGGGTAGCAATCAGCCCCAGCATTTT. Protein product: CASSQSTGSNQPQHF.

V usage is TRBV7-2 and J usage is TRBJ2-7; no firm D call. Trimming cost V 1 base and J 9 bases, with 10 bases left between them. This CDR3 is 12 amino acids long. Germline CDR1 and CDR2: SGHTA and FQGNSA. Here the CDR3 DNA reads TGTGCCAGCAGCTTAGGCCCTTTCGTGCAGTACTTC. It codes for CASSLGPFVQYF.

The J gene is TRBJ1-4, the V gene TRBV5-6; tentatively, D is TRBD1 (6 bases). The CDR3 extends over 15 amino acids. Germline CDR1 reads SGHDT; CDR2 reads YYEEEE. Trimming took 0 bases from V and 2 from J, leaving 8 bases between them. The CDR3 protein is CASSLGQGTNEKLFF. The CDR3 DNA reads as TGTGCCAGCAGCTTGGGGCAGGGGACTAATGAAAAACTGTTTTTT.

The V gene is TRBV18, the J gene TRBJ2-2, with 10 bases fitting TRBD2. Germline values: CDR1 KGHSH, CDR2 LQKENI. V was pared by 3 bases and J by 5 bases, with 12 bases of the junction left unmatched. The CDR3 has 18 residues. The CDR3 sequence is CASSPATLAGDSTGELFF. The CDR3 DNA reads as TGTGCCAGCTCACCGGCGACGCTAGCGGGAGATTCTACCGGGGAGCTGTTTTTT.

V and J are TRBV6-1 and TRBJ1-5; unclear D gene. The V gene lost 4 bases and the J gene lost 5 bases, with 9 bases spanning the gap. Germline V gene lookup returns CDR1 MNHNS and CDR2 SASEGT. The CDR3 sequence is 13 residues long. In DNA, the CDR3 is TGTGCCAGCAGTGTTGCCGGGGATCAGCCCCAGCATTTT. Its protein is CASSVAGDQPQHF.

The gene calls are TRBV15 and TRBJ2-2; 7 bases match TRBD2. V shed 3 bases and J 3 bases; nucleotides not matched to a gene: 16. The V gene's germline CDR1 is LNHNV and CDR2 YYDKDF (reference sequence). The CDR3 spans 19 residues. The DNA for the CDR3 is TGTGCCACCAGCAGCACTTTTCTTCTAGCGGACGGATACACCGGGGAGCTGTTTTTT. It specifies CATSSTFLLADGYTGELFF.

V gene TRBV7-9 combines with J gene TRBJ1-6; 9 bases align to TRBD1. CDR3 size: 17 residues. Germline lookup yields CDR1 SEHNR and CDR2 FQNEAQ (reference sequence). V lost 5 bases, J lost 7 bases, and 12 bases stayed unmatched. CDR3 protein: CASSLGKTGGENSPLHF. CDR3 coding DNA: TGTGCCAGCAGCCTAGGAAAAACAGGGGGCGAGAATTCACCCCTCCACTTT. The whole variable domain, filled in from reference TRBV7-9 and TRBJ1-6, reads DTGVSQNPRHKITKRGQNVTFRCDPISEHNRLYWYRQTLGQGPEFLTYFQNEAQLEKSRLLSDRFSAERPKGSFSTLEIQRTEQGDSAMYLCASSLGKTGGENSPLHFGNGTRLTVT.

V usage is TRBV4-1 and J usage is TRBJ1-2; 9 bases align to TRBD1. V trimming: 0 bases; J trimming: 4 bases; junction bases outside the gene matches: 6. The length of the CDR3 is 16 residues. Germline lookup yields CDR1 MGHRA and CDR2 YSYEKL. The CDR3: CASSQDRDREAYGYTF. In nucleotides, the CDR3 is TGCGCCAGCAGCCAAGACCGGGACAGGGAGGCCTATGGCTACACCTTC.